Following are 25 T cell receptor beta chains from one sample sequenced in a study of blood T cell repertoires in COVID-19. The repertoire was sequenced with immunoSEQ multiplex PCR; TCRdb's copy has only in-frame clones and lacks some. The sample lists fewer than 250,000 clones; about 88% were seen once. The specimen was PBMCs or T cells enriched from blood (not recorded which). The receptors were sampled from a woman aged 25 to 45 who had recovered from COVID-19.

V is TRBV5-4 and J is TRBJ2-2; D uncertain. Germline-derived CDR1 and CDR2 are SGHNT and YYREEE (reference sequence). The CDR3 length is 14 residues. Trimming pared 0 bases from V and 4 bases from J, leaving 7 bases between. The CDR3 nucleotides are TGTGCCAGCAGCTTGGCACAGCTCACCGGGGAGCTGTTTTTT. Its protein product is CASSLAQLTGELFF.

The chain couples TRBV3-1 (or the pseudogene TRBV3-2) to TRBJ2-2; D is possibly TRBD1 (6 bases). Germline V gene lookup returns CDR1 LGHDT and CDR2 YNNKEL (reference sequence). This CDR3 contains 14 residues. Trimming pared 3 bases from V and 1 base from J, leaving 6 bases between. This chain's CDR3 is CASSQTGNTGELFF. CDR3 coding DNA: TGTGCCAGCAGCCAGACAGGGAACACCGGGGAGCTGTTTTTT.

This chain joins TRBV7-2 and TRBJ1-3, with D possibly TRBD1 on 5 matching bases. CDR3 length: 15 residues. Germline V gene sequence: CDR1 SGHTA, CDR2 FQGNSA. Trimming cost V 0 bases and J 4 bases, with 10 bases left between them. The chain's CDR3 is CASSLADGAGNTIYF. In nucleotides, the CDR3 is TGTGCCAGCAGCTTAGCGGATGGGGCCGGAAACACCATATATTTT.

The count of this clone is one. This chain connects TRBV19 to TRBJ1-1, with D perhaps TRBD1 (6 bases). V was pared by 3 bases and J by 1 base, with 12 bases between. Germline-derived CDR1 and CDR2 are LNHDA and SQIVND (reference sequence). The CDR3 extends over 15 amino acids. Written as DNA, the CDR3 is TGTGCCAGTAGTATGACCGGGACACGGAACACTGAAGCTTTCTTT. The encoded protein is CASSMTGTRNTEAFF.

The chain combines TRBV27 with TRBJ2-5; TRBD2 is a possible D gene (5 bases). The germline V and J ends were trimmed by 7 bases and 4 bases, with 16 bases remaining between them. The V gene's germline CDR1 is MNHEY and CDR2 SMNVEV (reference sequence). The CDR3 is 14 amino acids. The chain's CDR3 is CASMELGPPETQYF. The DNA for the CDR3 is TGTGCCAGCATGGAACTAGGGCCCCCAGAGACCCAGTACTTC.

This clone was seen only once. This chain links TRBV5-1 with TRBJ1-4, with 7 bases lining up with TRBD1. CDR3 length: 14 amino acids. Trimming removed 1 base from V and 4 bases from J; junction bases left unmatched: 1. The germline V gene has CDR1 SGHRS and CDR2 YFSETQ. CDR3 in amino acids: CASSLRDSNEKLFF. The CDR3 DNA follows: TGCGCCAGCAGCTTGAGGGACAGTAATGAAAAACTGTTTTTT.

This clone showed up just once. The CDR3 bases are TGTGCCAGCATCCCCTCTCACGGGTCAAGGGGGACCCAGTACTTC. This codes for CASIPSHGSRGTQYF. V usage is TRBV7-2 and J usage is TRBJ2-5, with D perhaps matching TRBD1 (5 bases). The length of the CDR3 is 15 residues. V dropped 7 bases and J dropped 7 bases, with 22 bases sitting between them. Germline CDR1 and CDR2: SGHTA and FQGNSA.

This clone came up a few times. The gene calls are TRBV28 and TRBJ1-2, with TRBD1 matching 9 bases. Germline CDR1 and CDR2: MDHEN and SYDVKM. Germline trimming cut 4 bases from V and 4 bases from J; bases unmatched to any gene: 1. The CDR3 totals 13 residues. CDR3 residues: CASSSGQGYGYTF. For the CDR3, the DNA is TGTGCCAGCAGTTCGGGACAGGGCTATGGCTACACCTTC.

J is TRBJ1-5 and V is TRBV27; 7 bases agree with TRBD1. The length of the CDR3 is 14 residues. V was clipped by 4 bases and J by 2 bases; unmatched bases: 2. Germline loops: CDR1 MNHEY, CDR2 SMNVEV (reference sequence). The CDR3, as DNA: TGTGCCAGCAGTTCGACAGGGCGCAATCAGCCCCAGCATTTT. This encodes CASSSTGRNQPQHF.

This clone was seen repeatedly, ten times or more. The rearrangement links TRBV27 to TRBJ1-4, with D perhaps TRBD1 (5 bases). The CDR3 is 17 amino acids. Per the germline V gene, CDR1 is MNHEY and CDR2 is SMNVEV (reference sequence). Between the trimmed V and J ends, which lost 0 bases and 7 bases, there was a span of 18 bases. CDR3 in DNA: TGTGCCAGCAGTTTATCCTATGGGGCACGGGCCGGTGAAAAACTGTTTTTT. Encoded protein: CASSLSYGARAGEKLFF.

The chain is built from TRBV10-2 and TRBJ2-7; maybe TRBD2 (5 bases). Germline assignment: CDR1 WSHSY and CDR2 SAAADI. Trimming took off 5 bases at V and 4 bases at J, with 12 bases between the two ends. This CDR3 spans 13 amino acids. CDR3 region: CASSRFSAYEQYV. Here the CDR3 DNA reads TGCGCCAGCAGTAGGTTTAGCGCATACGAGCAGTACGTC.

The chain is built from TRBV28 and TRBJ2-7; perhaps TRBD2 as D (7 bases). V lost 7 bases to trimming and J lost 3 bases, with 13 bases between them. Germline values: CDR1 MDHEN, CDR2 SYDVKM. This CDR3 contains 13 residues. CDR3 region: CASKEGGLYEQYF. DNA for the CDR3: TGTGCCAGCAAGGAGGGGGGGCTCTACGAGCAGTACTTC.

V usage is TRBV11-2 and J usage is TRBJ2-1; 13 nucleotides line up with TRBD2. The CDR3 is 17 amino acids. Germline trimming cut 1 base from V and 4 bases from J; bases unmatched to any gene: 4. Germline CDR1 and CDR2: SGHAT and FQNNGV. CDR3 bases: TGTGCCAGCAGCTTAGGCCAACTAGCGGGGGGGTACAATGAGCAGTTCTTC. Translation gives CASSLGQLAGGYNEQFF.

CDR3 in DNA: TGTGCCAGCAGTTTATCACATCCCAGTCTAGGAACCGTCAACATTCAGTACTTC. Protein product: CASSLSHPSLGTVNIQYF. The chain employs TRBV27 and TRBJ2-4; D gene uncertain. The CDR3 is 18 amino acids. Trimming removed 0 bases at V and 7 bases at J, with 22 bases between. The germline CDR1 and CDR2 sequences are MNHEY and SMNVEV (reference sequence).

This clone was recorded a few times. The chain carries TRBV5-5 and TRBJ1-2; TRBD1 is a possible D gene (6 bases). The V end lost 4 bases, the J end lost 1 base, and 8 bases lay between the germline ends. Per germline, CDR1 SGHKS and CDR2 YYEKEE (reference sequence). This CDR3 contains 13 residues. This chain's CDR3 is CASSPRGNYGYTF. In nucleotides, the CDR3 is TGTGCCAGCAGCCCCAGGGGTAACTATGGCTACACCTTC.

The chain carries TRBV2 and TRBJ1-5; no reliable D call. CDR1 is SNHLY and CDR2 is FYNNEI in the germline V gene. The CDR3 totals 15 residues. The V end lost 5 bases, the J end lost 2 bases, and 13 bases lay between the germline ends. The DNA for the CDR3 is TGTGCCAGCAGTCAGGAGGGATCGGGCAATCAGCCCCAGCATTTT. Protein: CASSQEGSGNQPQHF.

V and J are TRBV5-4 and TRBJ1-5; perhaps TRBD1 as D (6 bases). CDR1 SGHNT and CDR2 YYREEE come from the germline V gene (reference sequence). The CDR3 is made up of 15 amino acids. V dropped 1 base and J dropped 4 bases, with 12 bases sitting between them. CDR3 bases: TGTGCCAGCAGCTTGATGGGAGGGGGAAATCAGCCCCAGCATTTT. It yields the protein CASSLMGGGNQPQHF. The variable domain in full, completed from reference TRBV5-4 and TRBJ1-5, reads ETGVTQSPTHLIKTRGQQVTLRCSSQSGHNTVSWYQQALGQGPQFIFQYYREEENGRGNFPPRFSGLQFPNYSSELNVNALELDDSALYLCASSLMGGGNQPQHFGDGTRLSIL.

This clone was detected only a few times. CDR3 sequence (DNA): TGTGCCAGCACCCGACTAAATGAGCAGTTCTTC. Translated, it gives CASTRLNEQFF. V and J are TRBV28 and TRBJ2-1, with a possible D match to TRBD2 (5 bases). V was pared by 7 bases and J by 7 bases, with 8 bases between. The germline CDR1 and CDR2 sequences are MDHEN and SYDVKM. There are 11 residues in the CDR3.

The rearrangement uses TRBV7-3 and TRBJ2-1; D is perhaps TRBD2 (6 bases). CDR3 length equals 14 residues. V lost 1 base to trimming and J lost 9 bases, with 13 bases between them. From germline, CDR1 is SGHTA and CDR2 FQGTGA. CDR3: CASSLKREKGEQFF. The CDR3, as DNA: TGTGCCAGCAGCTTAAAACGGGAGAAGGGTGAGCAGTTCTTC.

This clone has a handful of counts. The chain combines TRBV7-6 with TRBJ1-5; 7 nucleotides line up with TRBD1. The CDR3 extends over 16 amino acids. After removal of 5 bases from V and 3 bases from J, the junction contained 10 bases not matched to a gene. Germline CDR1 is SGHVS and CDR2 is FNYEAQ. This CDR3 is CASSPLTGVVNQPQHF. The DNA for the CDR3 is TGTGCCAGCAGCCCTCTAACAGGGGTTGTCAATCAGCCCCAGCATTTT.

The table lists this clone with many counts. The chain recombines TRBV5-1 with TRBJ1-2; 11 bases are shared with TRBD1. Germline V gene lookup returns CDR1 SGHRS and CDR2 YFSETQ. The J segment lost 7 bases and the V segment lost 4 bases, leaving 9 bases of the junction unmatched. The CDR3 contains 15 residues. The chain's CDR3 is CASSEGGQGARGYTF. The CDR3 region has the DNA TGCGCCAGCAGCGAGGGTGGACAGGGGGCGCGTGGCTACACCTTC.

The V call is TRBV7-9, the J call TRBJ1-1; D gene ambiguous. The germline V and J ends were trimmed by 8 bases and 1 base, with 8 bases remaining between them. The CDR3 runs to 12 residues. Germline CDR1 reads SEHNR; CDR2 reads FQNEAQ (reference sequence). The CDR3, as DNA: TGTGCCAGCGGAGTCCCGAACACTGAAGCTTTCTTT. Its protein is CASGVPNTEAFF.

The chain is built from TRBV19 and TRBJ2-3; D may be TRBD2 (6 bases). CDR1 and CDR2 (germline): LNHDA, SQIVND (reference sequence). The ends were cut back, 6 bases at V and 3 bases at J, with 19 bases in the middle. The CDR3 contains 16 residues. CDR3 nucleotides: TGTGCCAGTAGCGCCGGGACTCCATCTTCGACAGATACGCAGTATTTT. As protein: CASSAGTPSSTDTQYF. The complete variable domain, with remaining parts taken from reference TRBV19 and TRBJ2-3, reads DGGITQSPKYLFRKEGQNVTLSCEQNLNHDAMYWYRQDPGQGLRLIYYSQIVNDFQKGDIAEGYSVSREKKESFPLTVTSAQKNPTAFYLCASSAGTPSSTDTQYFGPGTRLTVL.

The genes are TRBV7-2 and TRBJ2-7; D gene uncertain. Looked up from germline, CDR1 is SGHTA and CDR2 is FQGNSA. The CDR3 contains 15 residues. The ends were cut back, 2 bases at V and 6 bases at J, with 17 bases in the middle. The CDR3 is CASSLNGHPFSEQYV. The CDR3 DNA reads TGTGCCAGCAGCTTAAATGGGCACCCCTTCTCCGAGCAGTACGTC.

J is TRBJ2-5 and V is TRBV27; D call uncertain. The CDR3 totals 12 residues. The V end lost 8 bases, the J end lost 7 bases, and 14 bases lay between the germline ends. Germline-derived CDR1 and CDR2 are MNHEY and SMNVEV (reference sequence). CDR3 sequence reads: CASLSAGGTQYF. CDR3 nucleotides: TGTGCCAGCTTATCCGCCGGTGGGACCCAGTACTTC.